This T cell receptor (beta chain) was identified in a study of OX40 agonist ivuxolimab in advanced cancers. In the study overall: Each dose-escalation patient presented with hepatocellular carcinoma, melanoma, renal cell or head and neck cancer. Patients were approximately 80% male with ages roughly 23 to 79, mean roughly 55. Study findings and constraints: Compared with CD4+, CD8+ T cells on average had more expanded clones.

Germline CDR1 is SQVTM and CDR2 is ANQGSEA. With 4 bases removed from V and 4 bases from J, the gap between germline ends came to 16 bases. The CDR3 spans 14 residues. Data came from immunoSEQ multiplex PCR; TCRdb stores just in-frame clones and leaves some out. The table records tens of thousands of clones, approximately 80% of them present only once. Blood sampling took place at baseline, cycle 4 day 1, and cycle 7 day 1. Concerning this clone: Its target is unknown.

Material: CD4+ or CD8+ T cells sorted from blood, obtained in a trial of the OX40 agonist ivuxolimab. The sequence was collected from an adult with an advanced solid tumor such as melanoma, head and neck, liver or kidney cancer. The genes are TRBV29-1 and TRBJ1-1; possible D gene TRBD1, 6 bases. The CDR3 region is CSVARGGGGTEAFF. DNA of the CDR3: TGCAGCGTTGCTAGGGGAGGGGGAGGCACTGAAGCTTTCTTT.